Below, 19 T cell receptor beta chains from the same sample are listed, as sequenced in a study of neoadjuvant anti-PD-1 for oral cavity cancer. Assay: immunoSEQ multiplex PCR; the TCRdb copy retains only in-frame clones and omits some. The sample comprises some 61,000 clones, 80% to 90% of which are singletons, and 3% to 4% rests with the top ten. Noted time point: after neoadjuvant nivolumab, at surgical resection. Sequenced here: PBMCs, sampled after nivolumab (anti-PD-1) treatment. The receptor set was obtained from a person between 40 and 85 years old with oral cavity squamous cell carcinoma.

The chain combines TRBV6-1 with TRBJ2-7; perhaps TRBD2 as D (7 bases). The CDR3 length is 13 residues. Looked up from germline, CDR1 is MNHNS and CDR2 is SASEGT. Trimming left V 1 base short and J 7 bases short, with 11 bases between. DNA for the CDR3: TGTGCCAGCAGTGAAGGGGGAGGGGGAGAGCAGTACTTC. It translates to CASSEGGGGEQYF.

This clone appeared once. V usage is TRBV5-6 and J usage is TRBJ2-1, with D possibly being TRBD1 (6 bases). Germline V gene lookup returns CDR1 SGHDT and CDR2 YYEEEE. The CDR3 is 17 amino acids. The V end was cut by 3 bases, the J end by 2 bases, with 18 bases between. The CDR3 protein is CASSWVLETGAYNEQFF. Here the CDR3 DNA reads TGTGCCAGCAGCTGGGTCCTGGAGACAGGAGCCTACAATGAGCAGTTCTTC. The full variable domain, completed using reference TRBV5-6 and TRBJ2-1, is DAGVTQSPTHLIKTRGQQVTLRCSPKSGHDTVSWYQQALGQGPQFIFQYYEEEERQRGNFPDRFSGHQFPNYSSELNVNALLLGDSALYLCASSWVLETGAYNEQFFGPGTRLTVL.

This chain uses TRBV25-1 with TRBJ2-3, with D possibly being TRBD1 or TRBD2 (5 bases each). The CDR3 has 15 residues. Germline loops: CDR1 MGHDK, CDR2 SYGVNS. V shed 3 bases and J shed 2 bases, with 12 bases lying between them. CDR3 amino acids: CASSDAGRITDTQYF. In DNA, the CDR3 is TGTGCCAGCAGTGATGCAGGGAGAATCACAGATACGCAGTATTTT.

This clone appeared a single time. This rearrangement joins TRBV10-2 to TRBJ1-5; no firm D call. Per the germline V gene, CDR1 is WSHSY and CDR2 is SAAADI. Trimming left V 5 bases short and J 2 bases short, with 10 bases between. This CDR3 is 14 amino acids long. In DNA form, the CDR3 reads TGCGCCAGCAGTTTTGGATTGGGCAATCAGCCCCAGCATTTT. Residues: CASSFGLGNQPQHF.

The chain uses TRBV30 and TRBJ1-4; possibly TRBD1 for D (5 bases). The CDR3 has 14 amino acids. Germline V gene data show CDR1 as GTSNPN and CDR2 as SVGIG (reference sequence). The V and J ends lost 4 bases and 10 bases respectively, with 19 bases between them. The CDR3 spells CAWTARGPDRKLFF. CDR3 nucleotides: TGTGCCTGGACCGCGCGGGGACCAGACCGAAAACTGTTTTTT.

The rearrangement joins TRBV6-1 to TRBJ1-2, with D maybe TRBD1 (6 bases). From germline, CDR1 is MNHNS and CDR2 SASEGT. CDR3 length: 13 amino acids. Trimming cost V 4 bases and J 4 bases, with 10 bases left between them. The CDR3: CASSGTATYGYTF. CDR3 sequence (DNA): TGTGCCAGCAGTGGGACAGCCACCTATGGCTACACCTTC.

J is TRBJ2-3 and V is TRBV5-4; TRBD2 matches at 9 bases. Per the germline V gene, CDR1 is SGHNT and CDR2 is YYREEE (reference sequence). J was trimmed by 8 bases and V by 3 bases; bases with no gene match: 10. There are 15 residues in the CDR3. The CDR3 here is CASSSPPSGEPTQYF. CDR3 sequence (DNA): TGTGCCAGCAGCTCCCCCCCTAGCGGGGAACCTACGCAGTATTTT.

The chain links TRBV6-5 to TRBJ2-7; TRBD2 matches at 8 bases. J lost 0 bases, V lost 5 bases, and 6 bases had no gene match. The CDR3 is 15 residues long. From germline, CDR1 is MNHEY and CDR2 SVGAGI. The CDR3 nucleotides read TGTGCCAGCAGTCCCCAAAGCGGGAGCTCCTACGAGCAGTACTTC. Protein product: CASSPQSGSSYEQYF.

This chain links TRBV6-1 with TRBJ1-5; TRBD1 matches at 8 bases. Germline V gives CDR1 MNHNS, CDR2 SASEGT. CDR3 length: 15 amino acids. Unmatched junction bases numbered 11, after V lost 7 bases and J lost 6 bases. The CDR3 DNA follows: TGTGCCAGCACCTTGGACAGGGAATTGGGTCAGCCCCAGCATTTT. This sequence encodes CASTLDRELGQPQHF.

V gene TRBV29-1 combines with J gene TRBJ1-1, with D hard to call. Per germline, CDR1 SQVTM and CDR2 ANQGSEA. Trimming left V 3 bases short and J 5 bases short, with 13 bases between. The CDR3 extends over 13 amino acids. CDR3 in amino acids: CSVDLVARTEAFF. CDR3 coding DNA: TGCAGCGTTGACCTTGTGGCGCGTACTGAAGCTTTCTTT.

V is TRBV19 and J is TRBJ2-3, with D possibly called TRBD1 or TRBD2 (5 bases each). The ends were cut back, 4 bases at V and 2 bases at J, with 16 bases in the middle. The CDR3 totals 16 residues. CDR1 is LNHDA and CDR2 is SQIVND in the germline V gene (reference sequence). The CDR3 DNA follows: TGTGCCAGTAGTAGGGACCCTCTAGGAATCACAGATACGCAGTATTTT. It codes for CASSRDPLGITDTQYF.

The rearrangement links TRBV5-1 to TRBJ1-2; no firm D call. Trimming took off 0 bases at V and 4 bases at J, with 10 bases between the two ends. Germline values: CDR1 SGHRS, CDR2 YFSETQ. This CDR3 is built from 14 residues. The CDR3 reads CASSLAEQVYGYTF. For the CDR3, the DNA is TGCGCCAGCAGCTTGGCGGAGCAAGTCTATGGCTACACCTTC.

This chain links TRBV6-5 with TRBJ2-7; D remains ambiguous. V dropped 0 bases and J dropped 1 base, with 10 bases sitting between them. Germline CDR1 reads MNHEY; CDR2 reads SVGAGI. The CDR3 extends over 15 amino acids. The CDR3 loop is CASSYSLRQSYEQYF. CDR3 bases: TGTGCCAGCAGTTACTCGTTGCGGCAGTCCTACGAGCAGTACTTC.

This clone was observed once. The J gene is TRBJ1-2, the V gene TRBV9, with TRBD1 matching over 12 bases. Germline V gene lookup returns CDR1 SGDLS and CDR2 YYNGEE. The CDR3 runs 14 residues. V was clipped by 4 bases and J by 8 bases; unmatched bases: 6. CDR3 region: CASSWGQGAEGYTF. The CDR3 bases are TGTGCCAGCAGCTGGGGACAGGGGGCAGAAGGCTACACCTTC.

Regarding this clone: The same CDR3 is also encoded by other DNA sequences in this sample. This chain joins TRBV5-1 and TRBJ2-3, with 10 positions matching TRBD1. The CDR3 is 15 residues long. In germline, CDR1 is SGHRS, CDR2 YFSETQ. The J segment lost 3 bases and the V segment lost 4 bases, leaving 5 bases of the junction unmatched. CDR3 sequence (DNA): TGCGCCAGCAGCCCCCGGGACAGGGGTACAGATACGCAGTATTTT. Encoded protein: CASSPRDRGTDTQYF. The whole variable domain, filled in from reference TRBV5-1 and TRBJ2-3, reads KAGVTQTPRYLIKTRGQQVTLSCSPISGHRSVSWYQQTPGQGLQFLFEYFSETQRNKGNFPGRFSGRQFSNSRSEMNVSTLELGDSALYLCASSPRDRGTDTQYFGPGTRLTVL.

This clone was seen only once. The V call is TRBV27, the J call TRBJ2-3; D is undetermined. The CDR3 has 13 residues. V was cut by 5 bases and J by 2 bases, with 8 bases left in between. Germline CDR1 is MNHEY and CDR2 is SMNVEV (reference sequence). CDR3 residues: CASSESSTDTQYF. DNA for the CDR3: TGTGCCAGCAGTGAGAGCTCCACAGATACGCAGTATTTT.

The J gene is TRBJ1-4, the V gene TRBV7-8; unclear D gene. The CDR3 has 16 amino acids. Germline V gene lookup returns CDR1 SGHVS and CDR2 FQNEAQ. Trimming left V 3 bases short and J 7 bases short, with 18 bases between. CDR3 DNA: TGTGCCAGCAGCTTGAGGACCGACGTTCTGAGTGAAAAACTGTTTTTT. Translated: CASSLRTDVLSEKLFF.

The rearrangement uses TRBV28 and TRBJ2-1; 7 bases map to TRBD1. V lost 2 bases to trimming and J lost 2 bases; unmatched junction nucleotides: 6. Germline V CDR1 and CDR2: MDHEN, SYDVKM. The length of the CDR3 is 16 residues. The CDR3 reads CASSLRTGGPYNEQFF. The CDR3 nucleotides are TGTGCCAGCAGTTTAAGGACAGGAGGCCCCTACAATGAGCAGTTCTTC.

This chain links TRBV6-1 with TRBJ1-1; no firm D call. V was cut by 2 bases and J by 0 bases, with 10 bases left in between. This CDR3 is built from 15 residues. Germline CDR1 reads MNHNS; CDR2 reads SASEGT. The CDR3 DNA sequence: TGTGCCAGCAGTGAACCAGGATCCATGAACACTGAAGCTTTCTTT. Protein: CASSEPGSMNTEAFF.